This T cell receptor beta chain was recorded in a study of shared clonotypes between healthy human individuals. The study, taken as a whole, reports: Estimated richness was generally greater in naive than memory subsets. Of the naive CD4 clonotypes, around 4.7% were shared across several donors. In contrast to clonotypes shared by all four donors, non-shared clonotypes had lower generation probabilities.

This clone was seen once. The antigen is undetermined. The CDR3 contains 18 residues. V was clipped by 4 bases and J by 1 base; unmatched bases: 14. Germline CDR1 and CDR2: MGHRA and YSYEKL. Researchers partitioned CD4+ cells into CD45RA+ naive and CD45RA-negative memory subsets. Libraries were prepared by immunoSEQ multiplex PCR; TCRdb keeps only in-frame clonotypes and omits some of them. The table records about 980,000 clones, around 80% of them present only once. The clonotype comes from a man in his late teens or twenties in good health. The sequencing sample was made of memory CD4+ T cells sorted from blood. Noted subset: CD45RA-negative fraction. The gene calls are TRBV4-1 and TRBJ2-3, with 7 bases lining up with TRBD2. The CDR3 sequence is CASSRTTSSGGGTDTQYF. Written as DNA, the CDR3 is TGCGCCAGCAGCCGCACCACTTCTAGCGGAGGGGGCACAGATACGCAGTATTTT.